The sequence of this T cell receptor (beta chain) was determined in a study of control samples from healthy donors and cancer patients (dated by TCRdb to 2019 to 2021). The CDR3 runs 11 amino acids, cysteine and phenylalanine included. The DNA shown is the 33-base CDR3, in frame from base 1. At the junction V is shortened by 5 bases and J by 8 bases, with 8 bases in between. The germline V gene encodes CDR1 SGHTA and CDR2 FQGNSA. Library prep was done by the immunoSEQ multiplex PCR assay. TCRdb carries this immuneACCESS record with in-frame sequences only. Its versions omit some clonotypes, under half of them owing to an unresolved V gene in the studies checked, with the rest unexplained. Here the sample has about 55,000 clones; about 96% occur a single time. The leading ten clones occupy 0.9% to 1.2% of the sample. As to this clone: The specificity of this receptor is unknown. Base qualities are missing; no much larger clone stands one base away.

The TCR sequence derives from a woman younger than 35 in good health. The sequencing input was blood. Recombination joined TRBV7-2 with TRBJ2-3, with the D call perhaps TRBD1 or TRBD2, each one matching 5 bases. The nucleotide sequence reads as follows: TGTGCCAGCAGCGATGGGGGTACGCAGTATTTT. Its protein is CASSDGGTQYF. The full variable domain, completed from the reference TRBV7-2 and TRBJ2-3 proteins outside the CDR3, reads GAGVSQSPSNKVTEKGKDVELRCDPISGHTALYWYRQSLGQGLEFLIYFQGNSAPDKSGLPSDRFSAERTGGSVSTLTIQRTQQEDSAVYLCASSDGGTQYFGPGTRLTVL.